This entry describes one T cell receptor beta chain. This sample stems from a study of blood T cell repertoires in COVID-19. Germline CDR1 reads MNHEY; CDR2 reads SVGAGI. Trimming left V 6 bases short and J 4 bases short, with 15 bases between. The CDR3 totals 14 residues. The age range of participants was about 18 to 100 years, with residence in about two dozen US areas. Researchers sorted participants into cohorts using their self-reported clinical history. Source study methods: Reference gene primers were amplified, and this amplification served to estimate nucleated cell counts. Generated by immunoSEQ multiplex PCR, the TCRdb table keeps only in-frame clones and is missing some. Clone size and the V and J calls come from that table; the DNA yielded D and trimming. Of approximately 220,000 clones in the sample, about 90% are singletons; the top ten hold about 16%.

The J gene is TRBJ1-1, the V gene TRBV6-5, with D perhaps TRBD1 (5 bases). The origin of this receptor is a young man who had been exposed to COVID-19. The sequenced sample consisted of PBMCs or T cells enriched from blood (not recorded which). CDR3 DNA: TGTGCCAGCAGGGGAGTTGGGGGGGGCACTGAAGCTTTCTTT. Translated: CASRGVGGGTEAFF.